This passage covers 10 T cell receptor beta chains from one sample sequenced in a study of OX40 agonist ivuxolimab in advanced cancers. Method: immunoSEQ multiplex PCR; TCRdb's copy keeps in-frame clones and lacks some. This table holds about 35,000 clones, roughly 82% found once. Sample: CD4+ or CD8+ T cells sorted from blood, taken in a trial of the OX40 agonist ivuxolimab. These receptors were taken from an adult with an advanced solid tumor such as melanoma, head and neck, liver or kidney cancer.

This chain joins TRBV19 and TRBJ2-7, with 7 bases that match TRBD1. The CDR3 sequence is 13 residues long. V lost 3 bases, J lost 3 bases, and 2 bases stayed unmatched. The germline V gene encodes CDR1 LNHDA and CDR2 SQIVND (reference sequence). CDR3 in amino acids: CASSMGTDYEQYF. The CDR3 region has the DNA TGTGCCAGTAGTATGGGGACAGACTACGAGCAGTACTTC.

The chain joins TRBV19 to TRBJ2-7; weak D call: TRBD2 (6 bases). V was trimmed by 6 bases and J by 7 bases, leaving 22 bases between them. Per the germline V gene, CDR1 is LNHDA and CDR2 is SQIVND (reference sequence). The CDR3 is 15 amino acids. The CDR3 sequence: CASSAYPGTPSEQYF. CDR3 bases: TGTGCCAGTAGCGCATACCCCGGGACTCCCTCTGAGCAGTACTTC. Complete variable domain (other parts from reference TRBV19 and TRBJ2-7): DGGITQSPKYLFRKEGQNVTLSCEQNLNHDAMYWYRQDPGQGLRLIYYSQIVNDFQKGDIAEGYSVSREKKESFPLTVTSAQKNPTAFYLCASSAYPGTPSEQYFGPGTRLTVT.

This clone was seen only a few times. The chain joins TRBV15 to TRBJ2-3, with 8 bases aligning to TRBD2. The CDR3 has 17 residues. Trimming cost V 3 bases and J 0 bases; bases outside gene matches: 8. Germline-derived CDR1 and CDR2 are LNHNV and YYDKDF (reference sequence). Here the CDR3 reads CATSRDRGGGSTDTQYF. In DNA form, the CDR3 reads TGTGCCACCAGCAGGGATCGGGGGGGCGGCAGCACAGATACGCAGTATTTT. The whole variable domain, remainder taken from reference TRBV15 and TRBJ2-3, is DAMVIQNPRYQVTQFGKPVTLSCSQTLNHNVMYWYQQKSSQAPKLLFHYYDKDFNNEADTPDNFQSRRPNTSFCFLDIRSPGLGDTAMYLCATSRDRGGGSTDTQYFGPGTRLTVL.

The chain combines TRBV5-6 with TRBJ2-1, with TRBD2 identical over 13 bases. Germline assignment: CDR1 SGHDT and CDR2 YYEEEE. Trimming at V came to 0 bases and at J to 5 bases, leaving 5 bases not matched to a gene. The CDR3 is 17 amino acids. CDR3 residues: CASSLARLAGGHNEQFF. The DNA of the CDR3 is TGTGCCAGCAGCTTGGCCCGACTAGCGGGGGGCCACAATGAGCAGTTCTTC.

The J gene is TRBJ1-1, the V gene TRBV29-1; 8 bases are a match to TRBD1. Germline V gene sequence: CDR1 SQVTM, CDR2 ANQGSEA. The V segment lost 7 bases and the J segment 5 bases; nucleotides outside the gene matches: 12. The length of the CDR3 is 14 residues. The CDR3 bases are TGCAGCGCTGTCGGACAGGGAGTGGGTACTGAAGCTTTCTTT. Translated: CSAVGQGVGTEAFF. The variable domain in full, completed from reference TRBV29-1 and TRBJ1-1, reads SAVISQKPSRDICQRGTSLTIQCQVDSQVTMMFWYRQQPGQSLTLIATANQGSEATYESGFVIDKFPISRPNLTFSTLTVSNMSPEDSSIYLCSAVGQGVGTEAFFGQGTRLTVV.

V gene TRBV11-2 combines with J gene TRBJ2-1; maybe TRBD2 (7 bases). Per the germline V gene, CDR1 is SGHAT and CDR2 is FQNNGV. V was shortened by 5 bases and J by 2 bases, with 16 bases between the two germline ends. The CDR3 extends over 16 amino acids. CDR3 protein: CASSETWGGPYNEQFF. The CDR3 nucleotides are TGTGCCAGCAGCGAAACCTGGGGGGGGCCCTACAATGAGCAGTTCTTC.

This clone was recorded a few times. This sequence joins TRBV7-9 and TRBJ1-6; D is perhaps TRBD1 (5 bases). The CDR3 is made up of 17 amino acids. The ends were cut back, 5 bases at V and 7 bases at J, with 21 bases in the middle. Germline loops: CDR1 SEHNR, CDR2 FQNEAQ (reference sequence). CDR3 coding DNA: TGTGCCAGCAGCCACTACCAGGGTGAGGGCGTCAATTCACCCCTCCACTTT. The encoded protein is CASSHYQGEGVNSPLHF.

The V call is TRBV27, the J call TRBJ1-5; D not certain. This CDR3 is 14 amino acids long. Trimming took off 3 bases at V and 0 bases at J, with 6 bases between the two ends. The germline V gene has CDR1 MNHEY and CDR2 SMNVEV (reference sequence). CDR3 in amino acids: CASSFGNSNQPQHF. The CDR3 coding sequence is TGTGCCAGCAGTTTTGGTAATAGCAATCAGCCCCAGCATTTT.

V is TRBV5-5 and J is TRBJ2-7; perhaps TRBD1 as D (6 bases). V lost 4 bases and J 3 bases, leaving 11 bases between the germline ends. The CDR3 sequence is 13 residues long. Germline V gene sequence: CDR1 SGHKS, CDR2 YYEKEE (reference sequence). CDR3 protein: CASSPRQDYEQYF. In DNA form, the CDR3 reads TGTGCCAGCAGCCCTAGACAGGACTACGAGCAGTACTTC.

The chain carries TRBV7-6 and TRBJ2-5; TRBD1 might be the D (6 bases). This CDR3 is 14 amino acids long. Trimming left V 1 base short and J 4 bases short, with 10 bases between. CDR1 SGHVS and CDR2 FNYEAQ come from the germline V gene. The CDR3, as DNA: TGTGCCAGCAGCTTAGAGTGGGGGCCAGAGACCCAGTACTTC. Translating gives CASSLEWGPETQYF.